This TCR beta chain was retrieved from a study of OX40 agonist ivuxolimab in advanced cancers. TCRdb's table, derived via immunoSEQ multiplex PCR, lists solely in-frame clones and lacks some. This sample carries roughly 80,000 clones, around 81% of them seen once, and the ten largest clones take 1.5% to 2%. A remark on this clone: Other DNA sequences from this sample encode an identical CDR3 as well.

Trimming pared 3 bases from V and 0 bases from J, leaving 16 bases between. Per the germline V gene, CDR1 is SGHRS and CDR2 is YFSETQ. The CDR3 length is 16 residues. Blood sampling was done at baseline, cycle 4 day 1, and cycle 7 day 1. V and J are TRBV5-1 and TRBJ2-7, with D perhaps matching TRBD1 (6 bases). The clonotype originates from an adult with an advanced solid tumor such as melanoma, head and neck, liver or kidney cancer. This specimen consisted of CD4+ or CD8+ T cells sorted from blood, obtained in a trial of the OX40 agonist ivuxolimab. The CDR3 sequence: CASSYNDRRSSYEQYF. The CDR3 nucleotides are TGCGCCAGCAGCTACAACGACAGGAGAAGCTCCTACGAGCAGTACTTC.